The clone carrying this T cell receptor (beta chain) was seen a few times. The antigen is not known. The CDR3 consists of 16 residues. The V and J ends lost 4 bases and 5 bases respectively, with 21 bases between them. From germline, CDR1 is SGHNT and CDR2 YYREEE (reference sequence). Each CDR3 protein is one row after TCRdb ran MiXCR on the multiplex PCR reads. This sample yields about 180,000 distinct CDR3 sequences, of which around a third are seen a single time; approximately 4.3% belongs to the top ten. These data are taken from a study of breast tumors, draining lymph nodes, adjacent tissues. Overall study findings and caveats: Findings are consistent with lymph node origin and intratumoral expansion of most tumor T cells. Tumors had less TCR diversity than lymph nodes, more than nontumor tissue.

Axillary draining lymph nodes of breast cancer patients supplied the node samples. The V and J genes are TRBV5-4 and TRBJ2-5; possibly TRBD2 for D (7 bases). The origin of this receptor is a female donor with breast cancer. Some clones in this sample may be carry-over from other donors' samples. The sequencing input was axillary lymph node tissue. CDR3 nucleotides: TGTGCCAGCAGCCTGGGGGGGGCCCTGTTTTTCGAGACCCAGTACTTC. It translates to CASSLGGALFFETQYF.